The next 22 T cell receptor beta chains were all read from a single sample in a study of STAT5B mutations in CD4+ large granular lymphocyte leukemia. The data were produced by immunoSEQ multiplex PCR, yet TCRdb's version contains in-frame clones alone and is incomplete. The sample includes 32,000 or so clones, around four fifths of them seen just once. What was sequenced was CD4+ T cells from blood buffy coats. These receptor sequences come from a human donor in good health.

The rearrangement uses TRBV11-3 and TRBJ2-7; TRBD1 might be the D (6 bases). Trimming took off 10 bases at V and 2 bases at J, with 15 bases between the two ends. The V gene's germline CDR1 is SGHNT and CDR2 YENEEA. The CDR3 covers 13 residues. In DNA, the CDR3 is TGTGCCACCACAAGGGACATCCCCTACGAGCAGTACTTC. Amino acids: CATTRDIPYEQYF. Full variable domain (missing parts from reference TRBV11-3 and TRBJ2-7): EAGVVQSPRYKIIEKKQPVAFWCNPISGHNTLYWYLQNLGQGPELLIRYENEEAVDDSQLPKDRFSAERLKGVDSTLKIQPAELGDSAVYLCATTRDIPYEQYFGPGTRLTVT.

In DNA, the CDR3 is TGCGCCAGCAGCCGTCTACCCGGACGCCAAGATACGCAGTATTTT. Protein: CASSRLPGRQDTQYF. V gene TRBV4-1 combines with J gene TRBJ2-3; D remains unclear. The V gene lost 4 bases and the J gene lost 5 bases, with 16 bases spanning the gap. CDR1 is MGHRA and CDR2 is YSYEKL in the germline V gene. The CDR3 runs to 15 residues.

The J gene is TRBJ1-6, the V gene TRBV6-1; D perhaps matches TRBD1 (5 bases). V was cut by 4 bases and J by 10 bases, with 14 bases left in between. Per germline, CDR1 MNHNS and CDR2 SASEGT. This CDR3 is 14 amino acids long. The CDR3 loop is CASSVSRRESPLHF. For the CDR3, the DNA is TGTGCCAGCAGTGTCTCCCGCAGGGAATCACCCCTCCACTTT.

The genes are TRBV4-1 and TRBJ2-2, with 12 positions matching TRBD1. Germline CDR1 MGHRA, CDR2 YSYEKL. With 3 bases clipped from V and 5 bases from J, the junction kept 16 bases outside the gene matches. The CDR3 loop spans 20 amino acids. CDR3 amino acids: CASSQGNGGQGALDTGELFF. Here the CDR3 DNA reads TGCGCCAGCAGCCAGGGGAACGGGGGACAGGGGGCATTGGATACCGGGGAGCTGTTTTTT.

The chain has TRBV28 and TRBJ2-7; 10 bases line up with TRBD2. Germline V CDR1 and CDR2: MDHEN, SYDVKM. This CDR3 has 14 amino acids. J gave up 2 bases and V 7 bases, and 5 bases lay outside the gene matches. This CDR3 is CASTALAGAYEQYF. CDR3 DNA sequence: TGTGCCAGCACCGCTCTAGCGGGAGCCTACGAGCAGTACTTC. Based on the CDR3 plus reference TRBV28 and TRBJ2-7, the full variable domain is DVKVTQSSRYLVKRTGEKVFLECVQDMDHENMFWYRQDPGLGLRLIYFSYDVKMKEKGDIPEGYSVSREKKERFSLILESASTNQTSMYLCASTALAGAYEQYFGPGTRLTVT.

The rearrangement links TRBV4-2 to TRBJ1-2, with 9 bases fitting TRBD1. The ends lost 4 bases at V and 7 bases at J; junction bases unmatched: 4. The CDR3 length is 13 residues. Germline CDR1 and CDR2: LGHNA and YNFKEQ. This CDR3 reads CASSPQGAGGYTF. The CDR3 bases are TGTGCCAGCAGCCCACAGGGGGCAGGTGGCTACACCTTC.

The rearrangement uses TRBV7-2 and TRBJ1-5; D is ambiguous. Per the germline V gene, CDR1 is SGHTA and CDR2 is FQGNSA. The V gene lost 0 bases and the J gene lost 1 base, with 1 base spanning the gap. The CDR3 totals 13 residues. CDR3 loop: CASSLASNQPQHF. The CDR3 region has the DNA TGTGCCAGCAGCTTAGCAAGCAATCAGCCCCAGCATTTT.

The chain is built from TRBV12-5 and TRBJ2-1, with 8 nucleotides matching TRBD1. The germline V gene has CDR1 LGHNT and CDR2 FRNRAP. CDR3 length equals 14 residues. V shed 5 bases and J 8 bases; nucleotides not matched to a gene: 8. In nucleotides, the CDR3 is TGTGCTAGTGGTGACAGGGGATCGGTCCATGAGCAGTTCTTC. As protein: CASGDRGSVHEQFF.

The chain carries TRBV27 and TRBJ2-2, with 14 bases matching TRBD2. The CDR3 loop spans 17 amino acids. The J segment lost 5 bases and the V segment lost 6 bases, leaving 8 bases of the junction unmatched. From germline, CDR1 is MNHEY and CDR2 SMNVEV (reference sequence). CDR3 residues: CASRVGLAGGRTGELFF. The CDR3 region has the DNA TGTGCCAGCAGGGTAGGACTAGCGGGAGGCAGGACCGGGGAGCTGTTTTTT.

The chain combines TRBV11-2 with TRBJ2-7; D is perhaps TRBD1 (6 bases). CDR1 SGHAT and CDR2 FQNNGV come from the germline V gene. The CDR3 length is 15 residues. The germline V and J ends were trimmed by 4 bases and 7 bases, with 20 bases remaining between them. The chain's CDR3 is CASSSSDSALREQYF. The DNA for the CDR3 is TGTGCCAGCAGCTCCTCGGACAGCGCCCTACGGGAGCAGTACTTC.

The chain couples TRBV6-1 to TRBJ2-7, with 10 bases fitting TRBD2. The CDR3 has 16 amino acids. Germline V CDR1 and CDR2: MNHNS, SASEGT. V lost 1 base, J lost 4 bases, and 7 bases stayed unmatched. CDR3 residues: CASSEGLASGSYEQYF. The CDR3 nucleotides are TGTGCCAGCAGTGAAGGATTGGCTAGCGGGAGTTACGAGCAGTACTTC.

The chain is built from TRBV28 and TRBJ1-5; tentatively, D is TRBD1 (6 bases). Germline assignment: CDR1 MDHEN and CDR2 SYDVKM. The CDR3 has 15 residues. Deletions cut 2 bases from V and 3 bases from J, with 11 bases between. CDR3 residues: CASSLAGAVNQPQHF. The CDR3, as DNA: TGTGCCAGCAGTTTAGCGGGGGCTGTCAATCAGCCCCAGCATTTT.

Notes on this clone: Other DNA variants within this sample encode the same CDR3. The rearrangement joins TRBV28 to TRBJ2-7; 8 bases line up with TRBD2. The CDR3 sequence is 15 residues long. The germline V gene has CDR1 MDHEN and CDR2 SYDVKM. After removal of 6 bases from V and 0 bases from J, the junction contained 7 bases not matched to a gene. The CDR3 region is CASSSSGGGSYEQYF. CDR3 nucleotide sequence: TGTGCCAGCAGCTCCAGCGGGGGAGGCTCCTACGAGCAGTACTTC.

This chain joins TRBV4-2 and TRBJ1-2; unclear D gene. V dropped 0 bases and J dropped 3 bases, with 11 bases sitting between them. Germline CDR1 reads LGHNA; CDR2 reads YNFKEQ. The CDR3 sequence is 15 residues long. CDR3 protein: CASSQDDDNDYGYTF. The DNA for the CDR3 is TGTGCCAGCAGCCAAGATGACGACAACGACTATGGCTACACCTTC.

The chain couples TRBV6-6 to TRBJ2-3; no reliable D call. Germline V gene sequence: CDR1 MNHNY, CDR2 SVGAGI (reference sequence). V lost 5 bases, J lost 5 bases, and 11 bases lay in between. This CDR3 has 13 residues. The CDR3 sequence is CASSPPGGDTQYF. The DNA of the CDR3 is TGTGCCAGCAGTCCGCCTGGCGGAGATACGCAGTATTTT.

This rearrangement joins TRBV18 to TRBJ2-2; D might be TRBD2 (6 bases). This CDR3 has 18 amino acids. The germline V and J ends were trimmed by 1 base and 4 bases, with 19 bases remaining between them. Germline CDR1 is KGHSH and CDR2 is LQKENI. CDR3 in DNA: TGTGCCAGCTCACCACGTTCAGCGTTGCGGGGTGCCACCGGGGAGCTGTTTTTT. Translation gives CASSPRSALRGATGELFF.

The genes are TRBV30 and TRBJ2-3; TRBD2 might be the D (6 bases). Trimming shortened V by 4 bases and J by 3 bases, and 11 bases separated the two germline ends. This CDR3 is built from 13 residues. The germline V gene encodes CDR1 GTSNPN and CDR2 SVGIG (reference sequence). The CDR3 nucleotides are TGTGCCTGGAACCGGGGACTTACAGATACGCAGTATTTT. Translated, it gives CAWNRGLTDTQYF. Together with reference TRBV30 and TRBJ2-3, the CDR3 gives the full variable domain: SQTIHQWPATLVQPVGSPLSLECTVEGTSNPNLYWYRQAAGRGLQLLFYSVGIGQISSEVPQNLSASRPQDRQFILSSKKLLLSDSGFYLCAWNRGLTDTQYFGPGTRLTVL.

The chain employs TRBV19 and TRBJ2-1; D tentatively reads TRBD1 or TRBD2 (6 bases each). V lost 4 bases and J 5 bases, leaving 12 bases between the germline ends. The CDR3 sequence is 14 residues long. Germline CDR1 is LNHDA and CDR2 is SQIVND (reference sequence). The CDR3 nucleotides read TGTGCCAGTAGTAAAGGGGGGCGTGACAATGAGCAGTTCTTC. Its translation is CASSKGGRDNEQFF. The entire variable domain, with the rest obtained from reference TRBV19 and TRBJ2-1, is as follows: DGGITQSPKYLFRKEGQNVTLSCEQNLNHDAMYWYRQDPGQGLRLIYYSQIVNDFQKGDIAEGYSVSREKKESFPLTVTSAQKNPTAFYLCASSKGGRDNEQFFGPGTRLTVL.

The V gene is TRBV10-2, the J gene TRBJ1-1, with a possible D match to TRBD1 (6 bases). This CDR3 is 16 amino acids long. Trimming took off 4 bases at V and 1 base at J, with 16 bases between the two ends. From germline, CDR1 is WSHSY and CDR2 SAAADI. CDR3 region: CASSGGTLIKNTEAFF. The DNA for the CDR3 is TGCGCCAGCAGTGGAGGGACACTCATTAAGAACACTGAAGCTTTCTTT.

CDR3 sequence reads: CASSGATGILETQYF. The DNA of the CDR3 is TGTGCCAGCTCAGGAGCGACAGGGATCCTAGAGACCCAGTACTTC. This chain links TRBV18 with TRBJ2-5, with 7 bases identical to TRBD1. The ends lost 5 bases at V and 4 bases at J; junction bases unmatched: 10. CDR3 size: 15 residues. Germline CDR1 is KGHSH and CDR2 is LQKENI. Full variable domain (outside the CDR3, taken from reference TRBV18 and TRBJ2-5): NAGVMQNPRHLVRRRGQEARLRCSPMKGHSHVYWYRQLPEEGLKFMVYLQKENIIDESGMPKERFSAEFPKEGPSILRIQQVVRGDSAAYFCASSGATGILETQYFGPGTRLLVL.

The chain recombines TRBV5-1 with TRBJ2-1, with a weak D call TRBD2 (5 bases). Trimming took off 5 bases at V and 10 bases at J, with 19 bases between the two ends. Germline CDR1 is SGHRS and CDR2 is YFSETQ. CDR3 length equals 14 residues. CDR3 nucleotides: TGCGCCAGCAGGCCTACGGGATACTCCGGGGAGCAGTTCTTC. Translated, it gives CASRPTGYSGEQFF.

The rearrangement joins TRBV7-8 to TRBJ2-3; D ambiguous. Germline CDR1 is SGHVS and CDR2 is FQNEAQ. The CDR3 length is 12 residues. Trimming shortened V by 5 bases and J by 6 bases, and 9 bases separated the two germline ends. The CDR3 loop reads CASSMRFDTQYF. As DNA, the CDR3 is TGTGCCAGCAGCATGCGGTTCGATACGCAGTATTTT.